Listed here are 17 T cell receptor beta chains from one sample, sequenced in a study of T cell changes during pregnancy in multiple sclerosis. The protocol was immunoSEQ multiplex PCR, while the TCRdb copy is restricted to in-frame clones and leaves out a portion. The sample has about 67,000 clones, approximately 92% seen once. The sequencing here drew on peripheral blood, taken in the first trimester of pregnancy. These receptors all come from a female donor with multiple sclerosis, enrolled in a pregnancy study.

The genes are TRBV7-9 and TRBJ2-7, with a weak D call TRBD1 (5 bases). Germline V gene sequence: CDR1 SEHNR, CDR2 FQNEAQ (reference sequence). V was shortened by 6 bases and J by 3 bases, with 12 bases between the two germline ends. This CDR3 region has 13 residues. The CDR3 DNA sequence: TGTGCCAGCAGTCCCAGAACAGGCTACGAGCAGTACTTC. The encoded protein is CASSPRTGYEQYF.

This clone has more than one count but fewer than ten. The V call is TRBV5-1, the J call TRBJ1-4; 9 bases fit TRBD1. Germline CDR1 is SGHRS and CDR2 is YFSETQ. This CDR3 spans 15 amino acids. The junction had 5 bases not matched to a gene; V was cut back by 4 bases and J by 4 bases. The CDR3 is CASSESGQGNEKLFF. In nucleotides, the CDR3 is TGCGCCAGCAGCGAGTCGGGACAGGGTAATGAAAAACTGTTTTTT.

The chain couples TRBV28 to TRBJ2-1; 13 bases are a match to TRBD2. After removal of 5 bases from V and 4 bases from J, the junction contained 17 bases not matched to a gene. The CDR3 totals 20 residues. The V gene's germline CDR1 is MDHEN and CDR2 SYDVKM. In DNA form, the CDR3 reads TGTGCCAGCAGTACCCAGTGGACTAGCGGGAGAGGTTTTCAGTACAATGAGCAGTTCTTC. As protein: CASSTQWTSGRGFQYNEQFF.

The chain employs TRBV5-5 and TRBJ2-7; 9 bases fit TRBD2. The CDR3 totals 15 residues. CDR1 and CDR2 from the germline V gene are SGHKS and YYEKEE (reference sequence). J gave up 6 bases and V 4 bases, and 11 bases lay outside the gene matches. This CDR3 is CASSILAGREAEQYF. The CDR3 coding sequence is TGTGCCAGCAGCATACTAGCGGGTAGAGAGGCCGAGCAGTACTTC.

The rearrangement uses TRBV6-1 and TRBJ2-1; D is perhaps TRBD1 (5 bases). The V end lost 0 bases, the J end lost 4 bases, and 10 bases lay between the germline ends. CDR1 MNHNS and CDR2 SASEGT come from the germline V gene. This CDR3 is built from 15 residues. The CDR3 DNA reads TGTGCCAGCAGTGAAGCAGGTTCAGGGTACAATGAGCAGTTCTTC. Translated, it gives CASSEAGSGYNEQFF.

The chain employs TRBV4-1 and TRBJ1-4, with D uncertain. This CDR3 contains 15 residues. Trimming pared 4 bases from V and 8 bases from J, leaving 17 bases between. Germline values: CDR1 MGHRA, CDR2 YSYEKL. In nucleotides, the CDR3 is TGCGCCAGCAGCCTGCGGAGCGGGGTCGGGGAAAAACTGTTTTTT. It specifies CASSLRSGVGEKLFF.

The J gene is TRBJ2-7, the V gene TRBV19; maybe TRBD1 (6 bases). Trimming took 4 bases from V and 2 from J, leaving 21 bases between them. Germline loops: CDR1 LNHDA, CDR2 SQIVND (reference sequence). The CDR3 sequence is 17 residues long. The CDR3 DNA reads as TGTGCCAGTAGTAACCAACATGTAGGGGGATCGACCTACGAGCAGTACTTC. This encodes CASSNQHVGGSTYEQYF.

This clone was seen a single time. The chain uses TRBV7-9 and TRBJ2-3; D remains unclear. CDR3 length: 11 amino acids. Germline V gene lookup returns CDR1 SEHNR and CDR2 FQNEAQ (reference sequence). The V end lost 3 bases, the J end lost 6 bases, and 4 bases lay between the germline ends. CDR3 residues: CASSFGDTQYF. The CDR3 DNA is TGTGCCAGCAGCTTCGGGGATACGCAGTATTTT.

V gene TRBV10-3 combines with J gene TRBJ2-3; TRBD2 matches at 13 bases. The V segment lost 6 bases and the J segment 3 bases; nucleotides outside the gene matches: 0. Germline assignment: CDR1 ENHRY and CDR2 SYGVKD. The CDR3 runs to 14 residues. CDR3 sequence (DNA): TGTGCCATCAGGGGACTAGCGGGAACAGATACGCAGTATTTT. Translating gives CAIRGLAGTDTQYF.

This sequence joins TRBV13 and TRBJ2-2; perhaps TRBD1 as D (5 bases). Germline V gives CDR1 PRHDT, CDR2 FYEKMQ (reference sequence). The length of the CDR3 is 16 residues. Trimming removed 3 bases from V and 4 bases from J, with 15 bases in between. CDR3 bases: TGTGCCAGCAGCTTCATGGACCCAAGGGGCACCGGGGAGCTGTTTTTT. This codes for CASSFMDPRGTGELFF. Full variable domain (outside the CDR3, taken from reference TRBV13 and TRBJ2-2): AAGVIQSPRHLIKEKRETATLKCYPIPRHDTVYWYQQGPGQDPQFLISFYEKMQSDKGSIPDRFSAQQFSDYHSELNMSSLELGDSALYFCASSFMDPRGTGELFFGEGSRLTVL.

This clone has more than one count but fewer than ten. The V and J genes are TRBV2 and TRBJ1-1, with D maybe TRBD1 (5 bases). The CDR3 runs 15 residues. CDR1 and CDR2 from the germline V gene are SNHLY and FYNNEI. V lost 0 bases to trimming and J lost 4 bases, with 12 bases between them. The CDR3, as DNA: TGTGCCAGCAGTGAAGCCGGGCCAGGGCTCACTGAAGCTTTCTTT. This gives the protein CASSEAGPGLTEAFF.

This chain uses TRBV27 with TRBJ2-1; 9 bases match TRBD2. The CDR3 sequence is 17 residues long. Germline CDR1 is MNHEY and CDR2 is SMNVEV (reference sequence). V was clipped by 5 bases and J by 4 bases; unmatched bases: 12. CDR3 region: CASSPGTSWGQYNEQFF. The CDR3 DNA reads TGTGCCAGCAGTCCCGGGACTAGCTGGGGGCAATACAATGAGCAGTTCTTC.

This chain links TRBV11-2 with TRBJ2-7; no clear D gene. Germline values: CDR1 SGHAT, CDR2 FQNNGV. The V gene lost 8 bases and the J gene lost 0 bases, with 14 bases spanning the gap. There are 14 residues in the CDR3. The CDR3 nucleotides read TGTGCCAGCTCCCGCCGCCACAGCTCCTACGAGCAGTACTTC. It encodes CASSRRHSSYEQYF.

The chain employs TRBV20-1 and TRBJ2-1, with TRBD1 as a possible D gene (5 bases). V lost 6 bases and J lost 12, with 12 bases in between. The germline V gene encodes CDR1 DFQATT and CDR2 SNEGSKA (reference sequence). The CDR3 loop spans 10 amino acids. CDR3: CSASRQWQFF. CDR3 bases: TGCAGTGCGAGCAGACAGTGGCAGTTCTTC.

The chain joins TRBV19 to TRBJ1-3; the D gene is possibly TRBD1 (6 bases). The length of the CDR3 is 15 residues. From germline, CDR1 is LNHDA and CDR2 SQIVND (reference sequence). V was shortened by 6 bases and J by 0 bases, with 12 bases between the two germline ends. This chain's CDR3 is CASRLDRTSGNTIYF. DNA for the CDR3: TGTGCCAGTAGGTTGGACAGAACCTCTGGAAACACCATATATTTT. The entire variable domain, with the rest obtained from reference TRBV19 and TRBJ1-3, is as follows: DGGITQSPKYLFRKEGQNVTLSCEQNLNHDAMYWYRQDPGQGLRLIYYSQIVNDFQKGDIAEGYSVSREKKESFPLTVTSAQKNPTAFYLCASRLDRTSGNTIYFGEGSWLTVV.

The genes are TRBV5-8 and TRBJ2-7; D is possibly TRBD1 (6 bases). Trimming pared 3 bases from V and 0 bases from J, leaving 13 bases between. The CDR3 spans 15 residues. Germline V gene data show CDR1 as SGHTS and CDR2 as YDEGEE. The CDR3 nucleotides read TGTGCCAGCAGCTCGGGTGACAGGAGCTCCTACGAGCAGTACTTC. Its translation: CASSSGDRSSYEQYF. The complete variable domain, with remaining parts taken from reference TRBV5-8 and TRBJ2-7, reads EAGVTQSPTHLIKTRGQQATLRCSPISGHTSVYWYQQALGLGLQFLLWYDEGEERNRGNFPPRFSGRQFPNYSSELNVNALELEDSALYLCASSSGDRSSYEQYFGPGTRLTVT.

V is TRBV6-5 and J is TRBJ1-3; D call uncertain. This CDR3 is built from 15 residues. Germline assignment: CDR1 MNHEY and CDR2 SVGAGI. Trimming stripped 0 bases from V and 0 bases from J, with 6 bases between. The CDR3 region has the DNA TGTGCCAGCAGTTACTCTTTCAGCTCTGGAAACACCATATATTTT. As protein: CASSYSFSSGNTIYF.